These 23 T cell receptor beta chains share one sample of origin, sequenced in a study of blood T cells in healthy people across ages. Primers used in a second PCR of roughly 7 to 12 cycles were a sample-barcoded 5' primer and a J-beta primer mix. MiXCR, applied by TCRdb to the 5' RACE reads, yields one record per CDR3 protein. The sample consists of over a million distinct CDR3 sequences, 42% of them appearing once. Sample: blood. These receptors were collected from a woman aged 18-29 years in good health.

In this sample, this clonotype turned up a few times. The chain combines TRBV6-8 with TRBJ1-2; weak D call: TRBD1 (5 bases). Germline CDR1 and CDR2: MNHGY and SAAAGT. This CDR3 region has 17 residues. The germline V and J ends were trimmed by 10 bases and 4 bases, with 28 bases remaining between them. CDR3 sequence (DNA): TGTGCCAACGAATCAATTGAGGTCCAGGGCGGGGGCTATGGCTACACCTTC. This sequence encodes CANESIEVQGGGYGYTF.

The chain joins TRBV20-1 to TRBJ2-6; TRBD2 is a possible D gene (5 bases). V was shortened by 6 bases and J by 4 bases, with 13 bases between the two germline ends. The CDR3 loop spans 14 amino acids. The germline V gene has CDR1 DFQATT and CDR2 SNEGSKA (reference sequence). The CDR3 nucleotides read TGCAGTGCCATTAGCGCCCGAGGGGCCAACGTCCTGACTTTC. The encoded protein is CSAISARGANVLTF.

About this clonotype: The junction departs from the called germline gene at one end, perhaps through a read error. The rearrangement joins TRBV3-1 to TRBJ2-6; tentative D call: TRBD1 (5 bases). Germline values: CDR1 LGHDT, CDR2 YNNKEL (reference sequence). This CDR3 region has 18 residues. CDR3 region: CASSLRVWALSGANVPTF. The CDR3 DNA sequence: TGTGCCAGCAGCCTCAGGGTATGGGCTCTCTCTGGGGCCAACGTCCCGACTTTC.

The chain joins TRBV20-1 to TRBJ2-5, with 13 bases aligning to TRBD2. J gave up 6 bases and V 1 base, and 5 bases lay outside the gene matches. Germline V gene lookup returns CDR1 DFQATT and CDR2 SNEGSKA (reference sequence). The CDR3 contains 15 residues. The CDR3 spells CSARVPGLAGQTQYF. In DNA, the CDR3 is TGCAGTGCTAGAGTCCCGGGACTAGCGGGGCAGACCCAGTACTTC.

This chain joins TRBV20-1 and TRBJ2-1; 12 bases are a match to TRBD2. The J call may be mistaken, given a closer DNA end match to TRBJ2-7. Germline assignment: CDR1 DFQATT and CDR2 SNEGSKA (reference sequence). The CDR3 is 14 amino acids. The CDR3 DNA follows: TGCAGTGCCAGACTAGCGGGAGAGTACAATGAGCAGTACTTC. This encodes CSARLAGEYNEQYF.

In this sample, this clonotype turned up a few times. The chain couples TRBV4-2 to TRBJ2-3; D possibly corresponds to TRBD2 (5 bases). Trimming took 0 bases from V and 4 from J, leaving 11 bases between them. The V gene's germline CDR1 is LGHNA and CDR2 YNFKEQ. The CDR3 is 15 amino acids. CDR3 sequence reads: CASSQDNQRSDTQYF. The CDR3, as DNA: TGTGCCAGCAGCCAAGATAACCAGCGGTCAGATACGCAGTATTTT.

This rearrangement joins TRBV30 to TRBJ2-1, with 10 bases lining up with TRBD2. The CDR3 is 15 residues long. Germline lookup yields CDR1 GTSNPN and CDR2 SVGIG (reference sequence). The junction had 10 bases not matched to a gene; V was cut back by 3 bases and J by 8 bases. The CDR3 reads CAWSVSGGRGHEQFF. The CDR3 DNA follows: TGTGCCTGGAGCGTTAGCGGGGGGCGAGGCCATGAGCAGTTCTTC.

This clonotype was seen only a few times. V and J are TRBV9 and TRBJ2-5; 10 bases are a match to TRBD2. Germline V gene data show CDR1 as SGDLS and CDR2 as YYNGEE. Germline trimming cut 6 bases from V and 5 bases from J; bases unmatched to any gene: 10. The CDR3 sequence is 15 residues long. In DNA, the CDR3 is TGTGCCAGCACTTCTAGCGGGGGTGGCATTGAGACCCAGTACTTC. It codes for CASTSSGGGIETQYF.

This sequence joins TRBV7-2 and TRBJ1-2; D gene ambiguous. V lost 5 bases and J 2 bases, leaving 9 bases between the germline ends. The CDR3 length is 13 residues. CDR1 SGHTA and CDR2 FQGNSA come from the germline V gene. For the CDR3, the DNA is TGTGCCAGCAGCGTATACACAAACTATGGCTACACCTTC. Translation: CASSVYTNYGYTF.

This clonotype was seen more than once but under ten times. The V call is TRBV12-3 or TRBV12-4, the J call TRBJ1-5; possible D gene TRBD1, 5 bases. Trimming pared 4 bases from V and 0 bases from J, leaving 16 bases between. The CDR3 consists of 17 residues. The CDR3 DNA follows: TGTGCCAGCAGTTCGGGGACCAGCGGTTATAGCAATCAGCCCCAGCATTTT. The encoded protein is CASSSGTSGYSNQPQHF.

This chain connects TRBV5-1 to TRBJ2-1; 14 nucleotides match TRBD2. The CDR3 sequence is 20 residues long. The germline V gene has CDR1 SGHRS and CDR2 YFSETQ. J lost 8 bases, V lost 1 base, and 17 bases had no gene match. The CDR3 DNA reads as TGCGCCAGCAGCTTGATTGCCGGACTAGCGGGAGGCGTATACCTATATGAGCAGTTCTTC. It is translated as CASSLIAGLAGGVYLYEQFF.

This clonotype has more than one count but fewer than ten. V gene TRBV28 combines with J gene TRBJ2-1; weak D call: TRBD1 (5 bases). Germline CDR1 MDHEN, CDR2 SYDVKM. The CDR3 runs 13 residues. Between the trimmed V and J ends, which lost 6 bases and 4 bases, there was a span of 10 bases. The chain's CDR3 is CASRYTGYNEQFF. As DNA, the CDR3 is TGTGCCAGCAGATATACAGGTTACAATGAGCAGTTCTTC. The full variable domain, its missing parts supplied by reference TRBV28 and TRBJ2-1, is DVKVTQSSRYLVKRTGEKVFLECVQDMDHENMFWYRQDPGLGLRLIYFSYDVKMKEKGDIPEGYSVSREKKERFSLILESASTNQTSMYLCASRYTGYNEQFFGPGTRLTVL.

The chain is built from TRBV6-6 and TRBJ2-3; possible D gene TRBD1, 6 bases. Trimming cost V 5 bases and J 0 bases, with 12 bases left between them. The V gene's germline CDR1 is MNHNY and CDR2 SVGAGI (reference sequence). The CDR3 is 15 amino acids. As DNA, the CDR3 is TGTGCCAGCAGTCAGGGGCGATATAGCACAGATACGCAGTATTTT. Its translation: CASSQGRYSTDTQYF.

This chain joins TRBV20-1 and TRBJ2-1, with 14 positions matching TRBD2. The J call may not be correct, given that the DNA end is closer to TRBJ2-7. Germline values: CDR1 DFQATT, CDR2 SNEGSKA (reference sequence). CDR3 size: 17 residues. In nucleotides, the CDR3 is TGCAGTGCCTACGGGACTAGCGGGGGACCCTCCTACAATGAGCAGTACTTC. This translates into CSAYGTSGGPSYNEQYF.

The rearrangement links TRBV10-3 to TRBJ1-2; D uncertain. V lost 6 bases and J 8 bases, leaving 22 bases between the germline ends. The CDR3 loop spans 15 amino acids. Germline-derived CDR1 and CDR2 are ENHRY and SYGVKD. CDR3 nucleotides: TGTGCCATCAGGGGCCGGGATTTTCCCCCGGGGGGCTACACCTTC. It encodes CAIRGRDFPPGGYTF.

This chain joins TRBV7-9 and TRBJ2-3; D possibly corresponds to TRBD2 (6 bases). The ends were cut back, 5 bases at V and 0 bases at J, with 12 bases in the middle. Germline V gene lookup returns CDR1 SEHNR and CDR2 FQNEAQ (reference sequence). The CDR3 is made up of 15 amino acids. CDR3 DNA sequence: TGTGCCAGCAGCCCCGGACTAACTAGCACAGATACGCAGTATTTT. Encoded protein: CASSPGLTSTDTQYF.

This chain uses TRBV6-1 with TRBJ2-1; tentatively, D is TRBD1 (6 bases). V was shortened by 6 bases and J by 2 bases, with 14 bases between the two germline ends. The CDR3 has 15 amino acids. From germline, CDR1 is MNHNS and CDR2 SASEGT. The chain's CDR3 is CASSPPRTAYNEQFF. CDR3 in DNA: TGTGCCAGCAGCCCACCGCGGACAGCCTACAATGAGCAGTTCTTC.

The chain recombines TRBV3-1 with TRBJ2-1; D gene ambiguous. This CDR3 contains 14 residues. The V and J ends lost 1 base and 5 bases respectively, with 9 bases between them. CDR1 and CDR2 from the germline V gene are LGHDT and YNNKEL (reference sequence). Here the CDR3 reads CASSQAIKNNEQFF. The CDR3 bases are TGTGCCAGCAGCCAAGCTATTAAAAACAATGAGCAGTTCTTC.

The J gene is TRBJ1-1, the V gene TRBV6-5, with D hard to call. The germline V and J ends were trimmed by 2 bases and 1 base, with 11 bases remaining between them. The V gene's germline CDR1 is MNHEY and CDR2 SVGAGI. The length of the CDR3 is 15 residues. CDR3 sequence reads: CASSYSRDQNTEAFF. CDR3 DNA: TGTGCCAGCAGTTACAGTAGGGATCAGAACACTGAAGCTTTCTTT.

This clonotype was counted only a few times. The CDR3, as DNA: TGCGCCAGCAGCCAGGGTGACGGGTATGAGCAGTTCTTC. It codes for CASSQGDGYEQFF. The gene calls are TRBV4-1 and TRBJ2-1; D gene ambiguous. Germline V CDR1 and CDR2: MGHRA, YSYEKL. The CDR3 is 13 residues long. Trimming left V 3 bases short and J 8 bases short, with 11 bases between.

The chain employs TRBV2 and TRBJ2-1; D unresolved. Germline V lookup: CDR1 SNHLY, CDR2 FYNNEI. Between the trimmed V and J ends, which lost 1 base and 6 bases, there was a span of 10 bases. The CDR3 totals 14 residues. CDR3 region: CASSEDMVGNEQFF. In DNA, the CDR3 is TGTGCCAGCAGTGAAGATATGGTAGGCAATGAGCAGTTCTTC.

The chain has TRBV6-4 and TRBJ2-3; 12 bases match TRBD2. Germline V gene lookup returns CDR1 MRHNA and CDR2 SNTAGT. This CDR3 is built from 16 residues. V shed 6 bases, J shed 8 bases, and the junction held 12 bases outside the gene matches. The CDR3 DNA reads as TGTGCCAGCAGCTTCCAGACTAGCGGGGGAATTGGTACGCAGTATTTT. This gives the protein CASSFQTSGGIGTQYF.

The V call is TRBV20-1, the J call TRBJ1-2; D not certain. Germline V gene sequence: CDR1 DFQATT, CDR2 SNEGSKA (reference sequence). Trimming removed 0 bases at V and 8 bases at J, with 7 bases between. The CDR3 consists of 11 residues. CDR3 residues: CSARDVLGYTF. Written as DNA, the CDR3 is TGCAGTGCTAGAGATGTGCTCGGCTACACCTTC.